This section outlines one TCR beta chain sequence together with its context. Its matching antigen is unknown. This CDR3 has 16 amino acids. This sample's treatment: approximately nine-day PBMC culture with coronavirus spike peptide pools or control peptides (ViraFEST assay). CD4+ T cells that came from the unexposed donor were collected before the COVID-19 pandemic (2011-2018). ViraFEST stimulated the growth of antigen-specific T cells using peptide pools and subsequently profiled their TCRs by sequencing. The sample is drawn from a study of vaccination and CD4 T cells after COVID-19. CD4+ T cells that had been cultured provided DNA sequenced with the Oncomine TCR Beta short-read assay. TCRdb reprocessed the PCR reads via MiXCR and lists one record per CDR3 protein. Counted here are around 2,000 distinct CDR3 sequences, less than 70% occurring once; the ten biggest clones make up 84%.

The sequence was obtained from a human donor in good health. The sequenced material came from CD4+ T cells from blood, cultured in vitro. The chain employs TRBV21-1 and TRBJ2-1; TRBD1 is taken as the D call from the table, unchecked against the DNA. TRBV21-1 has pseudogene status. CDR3 nucleotide sequence: TGTGCCAGCAGCAAAGAACAGGGAGCCCTATACAATGAGCAGTTCTTC. This sequence encodes CASSKEQGALYNEQFF.